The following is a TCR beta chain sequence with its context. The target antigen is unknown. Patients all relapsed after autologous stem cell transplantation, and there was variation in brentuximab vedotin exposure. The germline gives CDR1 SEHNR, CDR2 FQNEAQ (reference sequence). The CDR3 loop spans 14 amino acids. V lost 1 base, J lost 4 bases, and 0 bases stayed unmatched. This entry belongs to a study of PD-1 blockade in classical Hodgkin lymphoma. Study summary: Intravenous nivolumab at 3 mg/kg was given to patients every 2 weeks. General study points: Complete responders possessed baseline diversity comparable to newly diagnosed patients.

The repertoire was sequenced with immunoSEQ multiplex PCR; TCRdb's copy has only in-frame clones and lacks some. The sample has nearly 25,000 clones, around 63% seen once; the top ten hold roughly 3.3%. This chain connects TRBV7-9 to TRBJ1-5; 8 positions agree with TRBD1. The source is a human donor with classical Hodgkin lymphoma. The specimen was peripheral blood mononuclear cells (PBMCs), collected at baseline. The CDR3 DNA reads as TGTGCCAGCAGCTTAGGGACAGGGAATCAGCCCCAGCATTTT. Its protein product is CASSLGTGNQPQHF.